The 13 T cell receptor beta chains reported below all come from one sample, sequenced in a study of blood T cell repertoires in COVID-19. Profiling relied on immunoSEQ multiplex PCR, and the TCRdb table lists in-frame clones only, not all of them. The data contain roughly 33,000 clones, about 93% of them seen just once; the ten biggest clones take up about 5%. The specimen sequenced was peripheral blood. The receptors stem from a human donor in a cohort sampled during active COVID-19.

The chain employs TRBV4-1 and TRBJ2-1; 7 nucleotides align to TRBD1. There are 14 residues in the CDR3. Germline V CDR1 and CDR2: MGHRA, YSYEKL. J gave up 7 bases and V 2 bases, and 5 bases lay outside the gene matches. This chain's CDR3 is CASSQLQGINEQFF. The DNA of the CDR3 is TGCGCCAGCAGCCAATTACAGGGGATTAATGAGCAGTTCTTC.

The chain uses TRBV10-1 and TRBJ2-3; TRBD2 agrees at 13 bases. Unmatched junction bases numbered 4, after V lost 6 bases and J lost 10 bases. The CDR3 consists of 13 residues. Germline CDR1 and CDR2: WNHNN and SYGVQD (reference sequence). The DNA of the CDR3 is TGCGCCAGCAGCACTAGCGGGGGGGATGCGCAGTATTTT. It is translated as CASSTSGGDAQYF.

This rearrangement joins TRBV6-5 to TRBJ1-2; tentatively, D is TRBD1 (5 bases). The CDR3 has 15 amino acids. In germline, CDR1 is MNHEY, CDR2 SVGAGI. Trimming pared 6 bases from V and 0 bases from J, leaving 14 bases between. The CDR3 sequence: CASRDQRGTNYGYTF. CDR3 bases: TGTGCCAGCAGGGATCAAAGGGGCACTAACTATGGCTACACCTTC.

The rearrangement joins TRBV6-5 to TRBJ1-1; unclear D gene. This CDR3 region has 14 residues. Germline loops: CDR1 MNHEY, CDR2 SVGAGI. V lost 0 bases, J lost 0 bases, and 5 bases lay in between. The DNA for the CDR3 is TGTGCCAGCAGTTACTCGGGAGTGAACACTGAAGCTTTCTTT. Protein: CASSYSGVNTEAFF.

This chain links TRBV5-1 with TRBJ1-5; 9 bases line up with TRBD1. Germline V lookup: CDR1 SGHRS, CDR2 YFSETQ. The CDR3 runs to 15 residues. The ends lost 4 bases at V and 15 bases at J; junction bases unmatched: 17. The chain's CDR3 is CASSQNPGQGRIWHF. Written as DNA, the CDR3 is TGCGCCAGCAGCCAAAATCCGGGACAGGGTAGGATTTGGCATTTT.

The V gene is TRBV27, the J gene TRBJ1-2; TRBD1 agrees at 8 bases. Trimming took 2 bases from V and 7 from J; bases not matched to a gene: 9. This CDR3 is built from 15 residues. Looked up from germline, CDR1 is MNHEY and CDR2 is SMNVEV (reference sequence). The CDR3 bases are TGTGCCAGCAGTTTAACAGGGGGGGAATCTTCTGGCTACACCTTC. Encoded protein: CASSLTGGESSGYTF.

V is TRBV7-3 and J is TRBJ2-6; tentatively, D is TRBD2 (6 bases). V was pared by 6 bases and J by 0 bases, with 15 bases between. This CDR3 has 17 amino acids. In germline, CDR1 is SGHTA, CDR2 FQGTGA. In nucleotides, the CDR3 is TGTGCCAGCAGTTCGGGGGTTGAAAGCTCTGGGGCCAACGTCCTGACTTTC. Translation gives CASSSGVESSGANVLTF.

The chain links TRBV28 to TRBJ2-6, with 7 bases matching TRBD1. Germline CDR1 is MDHEN and CDR2 is SYDVKM. The CDR3 spans 14 residues. The V gene end was trimmed by 5 bases and the J gene end by 2 bases; junction bases not matched to a gene: 0. CDR3 DNA sequence: TGTGCCAGCAGTGACAGGGCTGGGGCCAACGTCCTGACTTTC. This encodes CASSDRAGANVLTF.

With respect to this clone: One end of the junction does not line up with germline, which may come from a read error. The chain couples TRBV4-2 to TRBJ2-3; 9 bases are shared with TRBD2. The CDR3 contains 17 residues. Germline assignment: CDR1 LGHNA and CDR2 YNFKEQ. CDR3 DNA: TGTGCCAGCAGCAAAGAGGGACTAGCTCTCCGCACAGATACGCAGTATTTT. Translation gives CASSKEGLALRTDTQYF.

The chain carries TRBV11-2 and TRBJ1-2, with D tentatively TRBD1 (6 bases). CDR1 is SGHAT and CDR2 is FQNNGV in the germline V gene. CDR3 size: 13 residues. V was cut by 5 bases and J by 2 bases, with 9 bases left in between. For the CDR3, the DNA is TGTGCCAGCAGCCCAGGACAGAACTATGGCTACACCTTC. Protein product: CASSPGQNYGYTF.

The chain is built from TRBV27 and TRBJ1-2; 9 bases fit TRBD1. Germline CDR1 and CDR2: MNHEY and SMNVEV (reference sequence). V lost 4 bases and J lost 6; bases outside the gene matches: 6. The CDR3 consists of 14 residues. The CDR3, as DNA: TGTGCCAGCAGTTCGCTGGGGACAGGGAATGGCTACACCTTC. Its protein product is CASSSLGTGNGYTF.

The chain carries TRBV7-2 and TRBJ2-5; D is possibly TRBD1 (6 bases). V was cut by 2 bases and J by 4 bases, with 20 bases left in between. The CDR3 runs 17 residues. Germline V gene lookup returns CDR1 SGHTA and CDR2 FQGNSA. The CDR3 spells CASSLMVDSRGAETQYF. Here the CDR3 DNA reads TGTGCCAGCAGCTTAATGGTGGACAGTCGTGGTGCAGAGACCCAGTACTTC.

This clone was seen a single time. The CDR3 reads CASKSSVSTDTQYF. Written as DNA, the CDR3 is TGTGCCAGCAAGTCTAGCGTGTCCACAGATACGCAGTATTTT. V gene TRBV5-8 combines with J gene TRBJ2-3; D is perhaps TRBD2 (6 bases). CDR1 and CDR2 (germline): SGHTS, YDEGEE. The CDR3 sequence is 14 residues long. V lost 6 bases and J 2 bases, leaving 13 bases between the germline ends.